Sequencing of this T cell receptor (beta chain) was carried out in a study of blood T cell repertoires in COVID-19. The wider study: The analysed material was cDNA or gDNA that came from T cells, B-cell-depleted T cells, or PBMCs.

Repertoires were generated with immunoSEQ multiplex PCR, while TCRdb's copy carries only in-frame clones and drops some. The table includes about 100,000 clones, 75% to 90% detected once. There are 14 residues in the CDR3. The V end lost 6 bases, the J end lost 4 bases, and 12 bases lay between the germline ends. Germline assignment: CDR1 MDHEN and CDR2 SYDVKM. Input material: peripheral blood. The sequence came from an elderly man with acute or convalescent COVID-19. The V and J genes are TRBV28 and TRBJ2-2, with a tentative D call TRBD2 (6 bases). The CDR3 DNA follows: TGTGCCAGCAGCGGAGGGGCGGGCACCGGGGAGCTGTTTTTT. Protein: CASSGGAGTGELFF.